Below, one T cell receptor (beta chain) is given with its context. Its antigen remains unknown. This CDR3 spans 14 amino acids. The V gene end was trimmed by 2 bases and the J gene end by 4 bases; junction bases not matched to a gene: 3. Germline CDR1 reads MDHEN; CDR2 reads SYDVKM. This sample was taken from a study of PD-1 blockade in classical Hodgkin lymphoma. Overall study context: Nivolumab 3 mg/kg was given intravenously every 2 weeks.

General observations from the study: Nivolumab starters within 1 year of ASCT were excluded.

Regarding time point: cycle 4 day 1 (C4D1), after more than 5 weeks of nivolumab. Every single patient, without exception, relapsed after autologous stem cell transplantation, and brentuximab vedotin exposure varied. The best responses consisted of complete response, partial response or progressive disease. The assay was immunoSEQ multiplex PCR, and TCRdb's table has in-frame clones only and misses some. The sample consists of approximately 44,000 clones, around two thirds of them appearing once. The material sequenced was peripheral blood mononuclear cells (PBMCs), taken before the fourth cycle of nivolumab. The TCR comes from a human donor with classical Hodgkin lymphoma. J is TRBJ2-3 and V is TRBV28, with 7 bases that match TRBD1. CDR3 sequence (DNA): TGTGCCAGCAGTTTAAACAGGGGTTCAGATACGCAGTATTTT. Its protein is CASSLNRGSDTQYF.